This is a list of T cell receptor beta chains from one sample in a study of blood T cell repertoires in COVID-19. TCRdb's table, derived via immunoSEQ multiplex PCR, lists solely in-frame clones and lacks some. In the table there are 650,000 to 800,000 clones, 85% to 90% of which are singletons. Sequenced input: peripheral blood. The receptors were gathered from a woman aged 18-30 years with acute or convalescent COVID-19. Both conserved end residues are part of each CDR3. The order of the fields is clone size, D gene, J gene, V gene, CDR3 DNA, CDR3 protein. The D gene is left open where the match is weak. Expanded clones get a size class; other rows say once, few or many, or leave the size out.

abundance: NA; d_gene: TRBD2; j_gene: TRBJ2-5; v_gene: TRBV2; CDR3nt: TGTGCCAGCAAGGAAGGGACTAGCGGGGCGGAGACCCAGTACTTC; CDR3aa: CASKEGTSGAETQYF
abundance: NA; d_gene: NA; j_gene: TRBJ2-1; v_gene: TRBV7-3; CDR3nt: TGTGCCAGCAGCTTAACTTCAGCGATAGCCTACAATGAGCAGTTCTTC; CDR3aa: CASSLTSAIAYNEQFF
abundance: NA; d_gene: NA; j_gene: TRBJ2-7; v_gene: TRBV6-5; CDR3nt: TGTGCCAGCACCCAGGTCGTCGCCTACGAGCAGTACTTC; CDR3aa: CASTQVVAYEQYF
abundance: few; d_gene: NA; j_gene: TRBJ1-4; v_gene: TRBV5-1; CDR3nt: TGCGCCAGCAGCTTGGGACAGTTAAATGAAAAACTGTTTTTT; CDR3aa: CASSLGQLNEKLFF
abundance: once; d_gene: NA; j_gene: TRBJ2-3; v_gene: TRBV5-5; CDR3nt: TGTGCCAGCAGCTTGAGGGTGAGCGGGTCAGATACGCAGTATTTT; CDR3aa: CASSLRVSGSDTQYF
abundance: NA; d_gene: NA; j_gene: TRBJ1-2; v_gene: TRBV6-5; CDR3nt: TGTGCCAGCGTCCCAGGGGAACGGGGCGGTGGCTACACCTTC; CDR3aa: CASVPGERGGGYTF
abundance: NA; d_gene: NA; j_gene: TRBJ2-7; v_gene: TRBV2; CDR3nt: TGTGCCAGTGGACAGAAACCTTCCTACGAGCAGTACTTC; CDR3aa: CASGQKPSYEQYF
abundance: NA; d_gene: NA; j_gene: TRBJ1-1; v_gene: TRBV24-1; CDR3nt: TGTGCCACCAGAAGGCGTGGGGGCCCTGAAGCTTTCTTT; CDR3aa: CATRRRGGPEAFF
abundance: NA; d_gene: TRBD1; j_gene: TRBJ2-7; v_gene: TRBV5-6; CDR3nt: TGTGCCAGCAGTTCCGGGACAGGGGGAGAGCAGTACTTC; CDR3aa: CASSSGTGGEQYF
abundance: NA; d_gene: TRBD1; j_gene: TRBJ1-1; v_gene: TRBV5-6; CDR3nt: TGTGCCAGCAGCTGGGGGACAGAAACTTTTGAAGCTTTCTTT; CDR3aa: CASSWGTETFEAFF
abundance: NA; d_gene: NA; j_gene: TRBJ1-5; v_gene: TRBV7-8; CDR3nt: TGTGCCAGCAGCTGGGGTGCGGGGATTCAGCCCCAGCATTTT; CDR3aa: CASSWGAGIQPQHF
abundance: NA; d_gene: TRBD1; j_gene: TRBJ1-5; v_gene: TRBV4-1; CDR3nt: TGCGCCAGCAGCCGAGGGGGCATTCAGCCCCAGCATTTT; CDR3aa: CASSRGGIQPQHF
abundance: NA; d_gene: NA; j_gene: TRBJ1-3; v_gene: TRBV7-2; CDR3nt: TGTGCCAGCAGCTCAACCACTCCAAGCTCTGGAAACACCATATATTTT; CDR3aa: CASSSTTPSSGNTIYF
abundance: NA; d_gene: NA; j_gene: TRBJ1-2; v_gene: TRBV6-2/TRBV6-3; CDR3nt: TGTGCCAGCAGTTCGCGGACACCGGGTGGCTATGGCTACACCTTC; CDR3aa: CASSSRTPGGYGYTF
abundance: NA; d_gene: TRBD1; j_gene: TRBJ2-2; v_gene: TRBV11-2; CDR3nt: TGTGCCAGCAGCTCGGACAGGTACACCGGGGAGCTGTTTTTT; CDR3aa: CASSSDRYTGELFF
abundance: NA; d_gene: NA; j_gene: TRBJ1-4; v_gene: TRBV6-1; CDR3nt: TGTGCCAGCAGTGAGCTAACAGGAACGAATGAAAAACTGTTTTTT; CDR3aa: CASSELTGTNEKLFF
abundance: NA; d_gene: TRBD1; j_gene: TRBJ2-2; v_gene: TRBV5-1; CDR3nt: TGCGCCAGCAGCTTTGCGTGGGGACAGCCGAACACCGGGGAGCTGTTTTTT; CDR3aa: CASSFAWGQPNTGELFF
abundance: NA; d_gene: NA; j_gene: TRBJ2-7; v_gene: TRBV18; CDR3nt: TGTGCCAGCTCACCAACAGGGAGTTACGAGCAGTACTTC; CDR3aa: CASSPTGSYEQYF
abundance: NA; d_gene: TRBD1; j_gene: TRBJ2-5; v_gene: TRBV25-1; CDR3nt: TGTGCCAGCAGTTCCTTGGACAGGTCTGAAGAGACCCAGTACTTC; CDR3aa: CASSSLDRSEETQYF
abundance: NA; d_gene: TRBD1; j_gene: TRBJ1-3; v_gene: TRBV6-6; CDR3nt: TGTGCCAGCAGTAAAATTCCGACAGGGACTGGAAACACCATATATTTT; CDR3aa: CASSKIPTGTGNTIYF
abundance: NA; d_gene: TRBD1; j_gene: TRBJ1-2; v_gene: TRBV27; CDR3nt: TGTGCCAGCAGTCACCGGGACAGGGTAGATGGCTACACCTTC; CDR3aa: CASSHRDRVDGYTF
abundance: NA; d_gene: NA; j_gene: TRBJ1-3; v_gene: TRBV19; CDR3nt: TGTGCCAGTTTGGACAGAGCTGGAAACACCATATATTTT; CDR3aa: CASLDRAGNTIYF
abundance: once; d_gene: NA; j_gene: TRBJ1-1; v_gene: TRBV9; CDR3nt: TGTGCCAGCAGCGCCTCCTTGAACACTGAAGCTTTCTTT; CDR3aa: CASSASLNTEAFF
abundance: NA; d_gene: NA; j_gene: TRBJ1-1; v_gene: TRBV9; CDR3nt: TGTGCCAGCAGCGTAGTTGGGGGGACCGCTGAAGCTTTCTTT; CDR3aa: CASSVVGGTAEAFF
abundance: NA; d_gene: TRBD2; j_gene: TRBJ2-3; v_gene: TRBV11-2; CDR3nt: TGTGCCAGCAGCTTAGTGGTGCTAGCGGGGGGCACAGATACGCAGTATTTT; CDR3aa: CASSLVVLAGGTDTQYF
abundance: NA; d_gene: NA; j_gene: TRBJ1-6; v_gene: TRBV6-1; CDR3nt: TGTGCCAGCAGTGAAGATGAGAGCTCCTATAATTCACCCCTCCACTTT; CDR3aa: CASSEDESSYNSPLHF
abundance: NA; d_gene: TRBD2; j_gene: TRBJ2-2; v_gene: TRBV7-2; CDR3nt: TGTGCCAGCAGCTTGGGACTAGCGGGGGCCGGGGGCACCGGGGAGCTGTTTTTT; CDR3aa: CASSLGLAGAGGTGELFF
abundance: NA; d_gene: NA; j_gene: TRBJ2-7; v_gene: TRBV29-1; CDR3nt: TGCAGCGCTCGCAGGACTAACTACGAGCAGTACTTC; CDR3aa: CSARRTNYEQYF
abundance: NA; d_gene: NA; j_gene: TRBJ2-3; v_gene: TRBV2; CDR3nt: TGTGCCAGCAGTATTTCGGCGGCTAGCCTATATTTT; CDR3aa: CASSISAASLYF
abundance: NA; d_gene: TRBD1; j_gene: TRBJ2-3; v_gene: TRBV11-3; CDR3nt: TGTGCCAGCAGCACCCGGACAGGGGAAGGAGATACGCAGTATTTT; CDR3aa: CASSTRTGEGDTQYF
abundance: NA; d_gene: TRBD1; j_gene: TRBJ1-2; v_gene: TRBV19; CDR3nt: TGTGCCAGTGCCCCCGGGACAGGGTTGAGCTACTATGGCTACACCTTC; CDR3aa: CASAPGTGLSYYGYTF
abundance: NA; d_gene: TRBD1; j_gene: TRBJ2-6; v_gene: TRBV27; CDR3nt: TGTGCCAGCAGTTCCGCAGTGACAGGGGGACTCTCTGGGGCCAACGTCCTGACTTTC; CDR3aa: CASSSAVTGGLSGANVLTF
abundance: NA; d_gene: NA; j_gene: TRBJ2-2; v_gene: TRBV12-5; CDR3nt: TGTGCTAGTGGTTTGGGACAGCGAGGCGGGGAGCTGTTTTTT; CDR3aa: CASGLGQRGGELFF
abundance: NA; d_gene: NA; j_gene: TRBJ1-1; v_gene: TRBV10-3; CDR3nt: TGTGCCATGCTGACAGAGAACACTGAAGCTTTCTTT; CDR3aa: CAMLTENTEAFF
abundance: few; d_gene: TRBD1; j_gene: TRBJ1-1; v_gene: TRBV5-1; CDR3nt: TGCGCCAGCACAAGGGACAGGGGGCATACTGAAGCTTTCTTT; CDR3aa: CASTRDRGHTEAFF
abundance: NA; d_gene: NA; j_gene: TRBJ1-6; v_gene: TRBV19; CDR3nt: TGTGCCAGTAGTATCGCACTTAATTCACCCCTCCACTTT; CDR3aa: CASSIALNSPLHF
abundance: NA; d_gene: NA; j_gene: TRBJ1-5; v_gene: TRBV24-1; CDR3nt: TGTGCCACCGATGCAGGGGCTCATCAGCCCCAGCATTTT; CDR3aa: CATDAGAHQPQHF
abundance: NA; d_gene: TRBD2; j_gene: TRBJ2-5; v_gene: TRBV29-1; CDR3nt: TGCAGCGTTGAGTCGGGGGGTGGGGAGACCCAGTACTTC; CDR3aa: CSVESGGGETQYF
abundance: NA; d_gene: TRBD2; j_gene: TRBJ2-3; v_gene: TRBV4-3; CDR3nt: TGCGCCAGCAGCCATCGGACTAGCGGCTACACAGATACGCAGTATTTT; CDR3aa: CASSHRTSGYTDTQYF
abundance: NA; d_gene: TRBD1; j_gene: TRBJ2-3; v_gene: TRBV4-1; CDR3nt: TGCGCCAGCAGCCCTCCACATAGGGGGCGAGTTTCAGATACGCAGTATTTT; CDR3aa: CASSPPHRGRVSDTQYF
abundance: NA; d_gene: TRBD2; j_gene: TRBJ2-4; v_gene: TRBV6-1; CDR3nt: TGTGCCAGCAGTGGGACTTGGACTAGCGGGGGGTTTGACATTCAGTACTTC; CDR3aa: CASSGTWTSGGFDIQYF